This TCR beta chain was identified during a study of cytotoxic CD8 clonotypes in ibrutinib-treated CLL. Study-wide context: Once patients had received a median approximately eleven months of treatment, range 6 to 36, response samples were obtained.

The planned depth of sequencing spanned 1 in 200,000 to 1 in 1 million T cells. Assay used: immunoSEQ multiplex PCR; TCRdb lists only in-frame clones, some missing. The sample contains roughly 150,000 clones, around nine tenths of which appear only once. Trimming removed 2 bases from V and 6 bases from J, with 17 bases in between. Germline V lookup: CDR1 KGHSH, CDR2 LQKENI. The CDR3 is 16 amino acids. The sample here was PBMCs, taken at disease progression, from a patient treated with ibrutinib. This TCR derives from a human donor with chronic lymphocytic leukemia. This chain uses TRBV18 with TRBJ2-1; perhaps TRBD1 as D (6 bases). CDR3 nucleotide sequence: TGTGCCAGCTCACCAGGTAGAGCAGGGGCGGTCAATGAGCAGTTCTTC. Translating gives CASSPGRAGAVNEQFF.